These 30 T cell receptor beta chains were all obtained from the same sample, sequenced in a study of blood T cell repertoires in COVID-19. The data were produced by immunoSEQ multiplex PCR, yet TCRdb's version contains in-frame clones alone and is incomplete. This sample has about 170,000 clones; 75% to 90% occur once, and the top ten carry about a tenth. What was sequenced was peripheral blood. The receptors were gathered from a woman of 80 years or more with active or convalescent COVID-19.

The chain couples TRBV19 to TRBJ2-5; 9 bases align to TRBD1. Trimming removed 5 bases from V and 6 bases from J; junction bases left unmatched: 10. The CDR3 is made up of 15 amino acids. The germline V gene encodes CDR1 LNHDA and CDR2 SQIVND (reference sequence). The CDR3 protein is CASSFRQGGEKTQYF. The CDR3 region has the DNA TGTGCCAGTAGTTTCAGACAGGGGGGAGAAAAGACCCAGTACTTC.

The gene calls are TRBV11-2 and TRBJ1-2; D remains ambiguous. The CDR3 has 13 amino acids. V lost 2 bases and J 7 bases, leaving 11 bases between the germline ends. The germline gives CDR1 SGHAT, CDR2 FQNNGV. CDR3 nucleotides: TGTGCCAGCAGCTTACGGGAACCAGTTGGCTACACCTTC. This gives the protein CASSLREPVGYTF.

This sequence joins TRBV4-2 and TRBJ2-1, with 13 bases identical to TRBD2. Germline-derived CDR1 and CDR2 are LGHNA and YNFKEQ. This CDR3 is built from 17 residues. The trim removed 1 base at V and 9 bases at J, leaving 9 bases unmatched. The CDR3 protein is CASSQAATSGGQGEQFF. In DNA form, the CDR3 reads TGTGCCAGCAGCCAAGCTGCGACTAGCGGGGGGCAAGGTGAGCAGTTCTTC.

The CDR3 coding sequence is TGTGCCAGTAGTATTGGCCCCAGACAGGGGGGATCGAACTATGGCTACACCTTC. Translated, it gives CASSIGPRQGGSNYGYTF. The chain uses TRBV19 and TRBJ1-2, with TRBD1 matching 9 bases. After removal of 3 bases from V and 2 bases from J, the junction contained 13 bases not matched to a gene. This CDR3 contains 18 residues. Germline-derived CDR1 and CDR2 are LNHDA and SQIVND (reference sequence).

The chain couples TRBV4-1 to TRBJ2-2, with D perhaps TRBD1 (6 bases). Germline-derived CDR1 and CDR2 are MGHRA and YSYEKL. V lost 0 bases to trimming and J lost 6 bases, with 17 bases between them. The CDR3 is made up of 17 amino acids. The DNA for the CDR3 is TGCGCCAGCAGCCAAGATTTGGACAGAGCTGACGCCGGGGAGCTGTTTTTT. It encodes CASSQDLDRADAGELFF.

The rearrangement links TRBV5-5 to TRBJ2-5; maybe TRBD1 (6 bases). The CDR3 extends over 14 amino acids. V gave up 4 bases and J gave up 2 bases, with 12 bases separating them. CDR1 and CDR2 from the germline V gene are SGHKS and YYEKEE (reference sequence). CDR3 nucleotides: TGTGCCAGCAGCCCACCTGGACAGCAAGAGACCCAGTACTTC. It specifies CASSPPGQQETQYF.

This clone was counted once. The chain employs TRBV6-6 and TRBJ2-6; 10 bases agree with TRBD1. The CDR3 has 19 residues. CDR1 is MNHNY, CDR2 SVGAGI, per germline (reference sequence). V was pared by 6 bases and J by 1 base, with 12 bases of the junction left unmatched. The CDR3 reads CASSRSPGQGGSGANVLTF. Here the CDR3 DNA reads TGTGCCAGCAGCCGAAGCCCAGGACAGGGGGGTTCTGGGGCCAACGTCCTGACTTTC.

This chain uses TRBV4-1 with TRBJ2-2; 8 nucleotides align to TRBD2. In germline, CDR1 is MGHRA, CDR2 YSYEKL. CDR3 length: 15 amino acids. Germline trimming cut 5 bases from V and 5 bases from J; bases unmatched to any gene: 7. The CDR3 is CASSSRGGPTGELFF. CDR3 nucleotides: TGCGCCAGCAGCTCACGGGGGGGCCCTACCGGGGAGCTGTTTTTT.

This sequence joins TRBV9 and TRBJ1-2, with TRBD1 as a possible D gene (6 bases). This CDR3 is built from 16 residues. Germline V gene data show CDR1 as SGDLS and CDR2 as YYNGEE. The V gene lost 2 bases and the J gene lost 2 bases, with 16 bases spanning the gap. DNA for the CDR3: TGTGCCAGCAGCGTTCGGTCGGGGCAGGGGAACTATGGCTACACCTTC. It codes for CASSVRSGQGNYGYTF.

The rearrangement joins TRBV6-4 to TRBJ1-2, with 12 bases aligning to TRBD1. V lost 3 bases and J lost 8; bases outside the gene matches: 7. CDR1 is MRHNA and CDR2 is SNTAGT in the germline V gene. CDR3 size: 15 residues. The CDR3 here is CASSEFGTGGKGYTF. The CDR3 DNA sequence: TGTGCCAGCAGTGAATTCGGGACAGGGGGCAAGGGCTACACCTTC.

This clone was observed a single time. The rearrangement uses TRBV18 and TRBJ2-5; D may be TRBD2 (5 bases). The CDR3 totals 13 residues. CDR1 and CDR2 (germline): KGHSH, LQKENI. The V end lost 6 bases, the J end lost 5 bases, and 13 bases lay between the germline ends. CDR3 nucleotide sequence: TGTGCCAGCTCTCCTCCCCGGAGGGAGACCCAGTACTTC. Residues: CASSPPRRETQYF.

V is TRBV6-6 and J is TRBJ2-1; TRBD1 matches at 8 bases. Trimming took 10 bases from V and 2 from J; bases not matched to a gene: 7. The CDR3 runs to 14 residues. Germline V gives CDR1 MNHNY, CDR2 SVGAGI (reference sequence). The CDR3 DNA sequence: TGTGCCACCGAATGGACAGGGCCCTACAATGAGCAGTTCTTC. It specifies CATEWTGPYNEQFF.

This clone has a single count. The chain couples TRBV7-2 to TRBJ1-4; 10 bases map to TRBD1. V shed 5 bases, J shed 6 bases, and the junction held 3 bases outside the gene matches. The CDR3 contains 14 residues. Germline CDR1 reads SGHTA; CDR2 reads FQGNSA. CDR3 DNA: TGTGCCAGCAGCAGGGACAGGGGTGATGAAAAACTGTTTTTT. This codes for CASSRDRGDEKLFF.

For the CDR3, the DNA is TGTGCCAGCAGCCCCCGCCGAGGGGGCGAGACTGAAGCTTTCTTT. It is translated as CASSPRRGGETEAFF. The J gene is TRBJ1-1, the V gene TRBV7-9; 7 bases map to TRBD1. Germline loops: CDR1 SEHNR, CDR2 FQNEAQ (reference sequence). This CDR3 has 15 residues. V gave up 5 bases and J gave up 5 bases; unmatched junction bases: 11.

The V call is TRBV6-5, the J call TRBJ1-2; 10 bases are shared with TRBD1. The CDR3 has 15 residues. The J segment lost 5 bases and the V segment lost 2 bases, leaving 5 bases of the junction unmatched. Germline CDR1 and CDR2: MNHEY and SVGAGI. CDR3 DNA sequence: TGTGCCAGCAGTTACGATGGGACAGGGGCGTATGGCTACACCTTC. Translation gives CASSYDGTGAYGYTF.

The V gene is TRBV6-2 or TRBV6-3, the J gene TRBJ1-5; tentative D call: TRBD1 (6 bases). The CDR3 spans 16 residues. Trimming shortened V by 6 bases and J by 3 bases, and 18 bases separated the two germline ends. The germline V gene has CDR1 MNHEY and CDR2 SVGEGT. The CDR3 sequence is CASSHLGGSLNQPQHF. CDR3 DNA sequence: TGTGCCAGCAGCCACCTTGGGGGCAGCCTCAATCAGCCCCAGCATTTT.

V and J are TRBV29-1 and TRBJ2-1; a weak D match, TRBD1 (6 bases). The CDR3 contains 13 residues. Per germline, CDR1 SQVTM and CDR2 ANQGSEA. Deletions cut 6 bases from V and 9 bases from J, with 18 bases between. The CDR3 loop reads CSVSPIQGTEQFF. CDR3 bases: TGCAGCGTATCTCCTATCCAGGGGACTGAGCAGTTCTTC.

The chain combines TRBV2 with TRBJ2-7; the match to TRBD2 covers 8 bases. The V gene end was trimmed by 7 bases and the J gene end by 6 bases; junction bases not matched to a gene: 8. The CDR3 is 13 residues long. Germline lookup yields CDR1 SNHLY and CDR2 FYNNEI. The CDR3 nucleotides are TGTGCCAGCAACACAGTCGCGGGGGGCGAGCAGTACTTC. Its translation is CASNTVAGGEQYF.

The DNA for the CDR3 is TGTGCCAGTAGTATAGCGAGGGACACCGTCGAGACCCAGTACTTC. This translates into CASSIARDTVETQYF. This rearrangement joins TRBV19 to TRBJ2-5; perhaps TRBD1 as D (6 bases). The CDR3 totals 15 residues. CDR1 is LNHDA and CDR2 is SQIVND in the germline V gene (reference sequence). With 1 base removed from V and 5 bases from J, the gap between germline ends came to 14 bases.

This clone was seen a handful of times. The rearrangement uses TRBV12-3 or TRBV12-4 and TRBJ1-2; TRBD1 is a possible D gene (5 bases). CDR3 length: 13 amino acids. V lost 5 bases, J lost 4 bases, and 11 bases lay in between. CDR3 in DNA: TGTGCCAGCAGTCCCCAACAGGTCTATGGCTACACCTTC. Its translation: CASSPQQVYGYTF.

The chain uses TRBV6-5 and TRBJ1-4, with 8 bases matching TRBD1. With 10 bases clipped from V and 8 bases from J, the junction kept 9 bases outside the gene matches. This CDR3 is built from 13 residues. Germline V lookup: CDR1 MNHEY, CDR2 SVGAGI. As DNA, the CDR3 is TGTGCCACCTCAGACAGGGGAGTGGAAAAACTGTTTTTT. This codes for CATSDRGVEKLFF.

J is TRBJ1-5 and V is TRBV6-2 or TRBV6-3; 7 bases line up with TRBD1. V trimming: 5 bases; J trimming: 14 bases; junction bases outside the gene matches: 18. Germline V lookup: CDR1 MNHEY, CDR2 SVGEGT. The CDR3 is made up of 15 amino acids. The CDR3 bases are TGTGCCAGCAGTGCATTCGATGACAGGGCTGGGGTTGAGCATTTT. Its translation is CASSAFDDRAGVEHF.

This clone was observed many times. The chain carries TRBV6-5 and TRBJ2-1; 12 bases line up with TRBD2. CDR1 MNHEY and CDR2 SVGAGI come from the germline V gene. The CDR3 length is 15 residues. V lost 6 bases to trimming and J lost 6 bases; unmatched junction nucleotides: 6. The CDR3 loop reads CASRVLAGGPNEQFF. The DNA for the CDR3 is TGTGCCAGCAGAGTACTAGCGGGGGGACCCAATGAGCAGTTCTTC.

This rearrangement joins TRBV27 to TRBJ2-6; D call uncertain. This CDR3 comprises 15 residues. CDR1 and CDR2 (germline): MNHEY, SMNVEV (reference sequence). V was cut by 0 bases and J by 4 bases, with 7 bases left in between. CDR3 loop: CASSLSPSGANVLTF. In DNA form, the CDR3 reads TGTGCCAGCAGTTTATCCCCGTCGGGGGCCAACGTCCTGACTTTC.

The chain joins TRBV4-2 to TRBJ1-2; D call uncertain. CDR3 length equals 11 residues. V was pared by 4 bases and J by 5 bases, with 5 bases between. Germline V gives CDR1 LGHNA, CDR2 YNFKEQ. CDR3 sequence: CASSPGYGYTF. CDR3 coding DNA: TGTGCCAGCAGCCCCGGTTATGGCTACACCTTC.

The rearrangement joins TRBV25-1 to TRBJ2-1, with 8 bases matching TRBD2. Unmatched junction bases numbered 7, after V lost 9 bases and J lost 3 bases. CDR1 is MGHDK, CDR2 SYGVNS, per germline. This CDR3 contains 14 residues. CDR3 DNA: TGTGCCAGTGCGGGGCGGGGGGACTACAATGAGCAGTTCTTC. This translates into CASAGRGDYNEQFF.

The chain has TRBV11-3 and TRBJ1-1, with D possibly TRBD1 on 6 matching bases. Germline CDR1 reads SGHNT; CDR2 reads YENEEA. Trimming took off 6 bases at V and 8 bases at J, with 13 bases between the two ends. The CDR3 length is 12 residues. CDR3 loop: CASSRTGIEAFF. CDR3 nucleotides: TGTGCCAGCAGTAGAACAGGGATAGAAGCTTTCTTT. Using reference TRBV11-3 and TRBJ1-1 for the parts outside the CDR3, the full variable domain is EAGVVQSPRYKIIEKKQPVAFWCNPISGHNTLYWYLQNLGQGPELLIRYENEEAVDDSQLPKDRFSAERLKGVDSTLKIQPAELGDSAVYLCASSRTGIEAFFGQGTRLTVV.

This clone was detected once. The chain employs TRBV11-2 and TRBJ1-1; tentative D call: TRBD1 (5 bases). Germline-derived CDR1 and CDR2 are SGHAT and FQNNGV. V was clipped by 5 bases and J by 0 bases, with 16 bases between them. The CDR3 is 16 amino acids. This chain's CDR3 is CASSRIGAGMNTEAFF. The CDR3 DNA sequence: TGTGCCAGCAGCCGCATAGGGGCGGGGATGAACACTGAAGCTTTCTTT.

This clone was observed a few times. This chain uses TRBV2 with TRBJ1-3; tentative D call: TRBD1 (5 bases). Between the trimmed V and J ends, which lost 7 bases and 9 bases, there was a span of 19 bases. Germline CDR1 and CDR2: SNHLY and FYNNEI. This CDR3 region has 14 residues. CDR3: CASTETALESTIYF. Here the CDR3 DNA reads TGTGCCAGCACTGAGACAGCACTGGAAAGCACCATATATTTT.

The chain links TRBV9 to TRBJ2-3, with D maybe TRBD1 (5 bases). The germline CDR1 and CDR2 sequences are SGDLS and YYNGEE. V was clipped by 3 bases and J by 2 bases, with 19 bases between them. This CDR3 comprises 17 residues. The CDR3 loop reads CASSAPRWGLNTDTQYF. Written as DNA, the CDR3 is TGTGCCAGCAGCGCCCCCCGATGGGGCCTTAACACAGATACGCAGTATTTT.